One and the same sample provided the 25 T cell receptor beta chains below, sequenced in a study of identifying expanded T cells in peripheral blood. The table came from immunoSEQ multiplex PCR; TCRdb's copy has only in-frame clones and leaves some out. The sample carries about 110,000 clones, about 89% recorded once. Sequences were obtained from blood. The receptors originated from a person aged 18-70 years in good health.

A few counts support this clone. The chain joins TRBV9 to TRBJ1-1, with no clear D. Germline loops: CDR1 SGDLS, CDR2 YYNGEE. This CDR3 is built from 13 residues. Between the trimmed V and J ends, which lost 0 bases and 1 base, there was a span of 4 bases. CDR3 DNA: TGTGCCAGCAGCGTAGCGGGGAACACTGAAGCTTTCTTT. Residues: CASSVAGNTEAFF. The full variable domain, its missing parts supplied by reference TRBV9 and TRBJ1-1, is DSGVTQTPKHLITATGQRVTLRCSPRSGDLSVYWYQQSLDQGLQFLIQYYNGEERAKGNILERFSAQQFPDLHSELNLSSLELGDSALYFCASSVAGNTEAFFGQGTRLTVV.

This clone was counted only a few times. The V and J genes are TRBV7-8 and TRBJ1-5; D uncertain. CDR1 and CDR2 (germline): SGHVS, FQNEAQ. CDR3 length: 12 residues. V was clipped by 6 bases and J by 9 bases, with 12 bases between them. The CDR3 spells CASSVDSRPQHF. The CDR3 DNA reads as TGTGCCAGCAGTGTCGACTCCCGGCCCCAGCATTTT. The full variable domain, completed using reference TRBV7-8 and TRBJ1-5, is GAGVSQSPRYKVAKRGQDVALRCDPISGHVSLFWYQQALGQGPEFLTYFQNEAQLDKSGLPSDRFFAERPEGSVSTLKIQRTQQEDSAVYLCASSVDSRPQHFGDGTRLSIL.

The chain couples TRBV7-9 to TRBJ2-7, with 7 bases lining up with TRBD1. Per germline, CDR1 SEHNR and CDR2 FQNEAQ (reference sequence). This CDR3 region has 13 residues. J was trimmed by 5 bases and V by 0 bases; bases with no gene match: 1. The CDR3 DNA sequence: TGTGCCAGCAGCTTAGCAGGGGGCAACGAGCAGTACTTC. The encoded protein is CASSLAGGNEQYF. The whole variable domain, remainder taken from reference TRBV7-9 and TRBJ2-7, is DTGVSQNPRHKITKRGQNVTFRCDPISEHNRLYWYRQTLGQGPEFLTYFQNEAQLEKSRLLSDRFSAERPKGSFSTLEIQRTEQGDSAMYLCASSLAGGNEQYFGPGTRLTVT.

CDR3 protein: CASSQGRSGTYEQYF. In DNA form, the CDR3 reads TGCGCCAGCAGCCAAGGGCGAAGCGGTACCTACGAGCAGTACTTC. The chain joins TRBV4-3 to TRBJ2-7; perhaps TRBD2 as D (5 bases). The V end was cut by 1 base, the J end by 2 bases, with 12 bases between. Germline V gene lookup returns CDR1 LGHNA and CDR2 YSLEER. The CDR3 extends over 15 amino acids.

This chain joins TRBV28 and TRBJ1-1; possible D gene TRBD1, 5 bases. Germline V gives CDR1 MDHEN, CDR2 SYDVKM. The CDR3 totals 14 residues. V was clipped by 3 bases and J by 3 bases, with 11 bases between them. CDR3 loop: CASSLIGEDTEAFF. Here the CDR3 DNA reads TGTGCCAGCAGTTTGATAGGGGAGGACACTGAAGCTTTCTTT. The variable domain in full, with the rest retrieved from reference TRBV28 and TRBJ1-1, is DVKVTQSSRYLVKRTGEKVFLECVQDMDHENMFWYRQDPGLGLRLIYFSYDVKMKEKGDIPEGYSVSREKKERFSLILESASTNQTSMYLCASSLIGEDTEAFFGQGTRLTVV.

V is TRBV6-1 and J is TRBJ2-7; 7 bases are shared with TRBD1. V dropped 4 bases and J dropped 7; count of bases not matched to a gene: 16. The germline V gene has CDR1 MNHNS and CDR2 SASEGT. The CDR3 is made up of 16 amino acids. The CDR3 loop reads CASSVRWRQGVGEQYF. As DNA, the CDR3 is TGTGCCAGCAGTGTACGATGGAGGCAGGGGGTGGGGGAGCAGTACTTC.

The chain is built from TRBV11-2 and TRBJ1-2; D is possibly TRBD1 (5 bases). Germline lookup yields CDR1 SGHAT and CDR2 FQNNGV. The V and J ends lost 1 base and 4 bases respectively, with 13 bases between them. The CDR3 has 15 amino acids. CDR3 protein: CASSLGGTDPYGYTF. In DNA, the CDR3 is TGTGCCAGCAGCTTAGGGGGGACTGACCCCTATGGCTACACCTTC.

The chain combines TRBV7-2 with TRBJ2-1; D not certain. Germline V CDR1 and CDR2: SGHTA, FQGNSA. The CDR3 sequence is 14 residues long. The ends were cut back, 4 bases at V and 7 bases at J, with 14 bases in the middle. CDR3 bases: TGTGCCAGCAGCTCCCACTCGATCCCGAATGAGCAGTTCTTC. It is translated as CASSSHSIPNEQFF.

CDR3 amino acids: CASTETGRTEAFF. CDR3 nucleotides: TGTGCCAGCACCGAGACAGGGAGAACTGAAGCTTTCTTT. The chain joins TRBV6-5 to TRBJ1-1, with TRBD1 matching over 7 bases. The ends lost 7 bases at V and 5 bases at J; junction bases unmatched: 7. The CDR3 covers 13 residues. CDR1 and CDR2 (germline): MNHEY, SVGAGI.

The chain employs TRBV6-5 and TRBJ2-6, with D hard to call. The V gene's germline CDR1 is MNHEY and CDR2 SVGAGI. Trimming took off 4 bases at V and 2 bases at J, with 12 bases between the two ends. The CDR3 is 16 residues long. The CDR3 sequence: CASSSLAWPGANVLTF. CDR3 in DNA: TGTGCCAGCAGTTCCCTCGCCTGGCCTGGGGCCAACGTCCTGACTTTC.

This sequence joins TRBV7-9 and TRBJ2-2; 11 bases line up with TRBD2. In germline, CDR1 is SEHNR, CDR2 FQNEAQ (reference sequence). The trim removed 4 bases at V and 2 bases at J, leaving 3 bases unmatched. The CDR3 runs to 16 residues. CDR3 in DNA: TGTGCCAGCAGCTCTAGCGGGGGGCCCAACACCGGGGAGCTGTTTTTT. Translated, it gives CASSSSGGPNTGELFF.

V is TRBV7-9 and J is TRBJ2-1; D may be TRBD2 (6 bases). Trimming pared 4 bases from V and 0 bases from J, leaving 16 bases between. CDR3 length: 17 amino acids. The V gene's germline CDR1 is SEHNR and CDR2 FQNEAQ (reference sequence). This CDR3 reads CASSSRDFPSSYNEQFF. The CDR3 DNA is TGTGCCAGCAGCTCCCGGGACTTCCCCAGCTCCTACAATGAGCAGTTCTTC.

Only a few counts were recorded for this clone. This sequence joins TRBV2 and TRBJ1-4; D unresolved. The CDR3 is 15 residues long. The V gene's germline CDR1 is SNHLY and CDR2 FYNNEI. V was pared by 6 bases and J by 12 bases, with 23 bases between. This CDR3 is CASSLTGMPGGELFF. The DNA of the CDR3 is TGTGCCAGCAGCTTAACCGGGATGCCCGGCGGGGAACTGTTTTTT.

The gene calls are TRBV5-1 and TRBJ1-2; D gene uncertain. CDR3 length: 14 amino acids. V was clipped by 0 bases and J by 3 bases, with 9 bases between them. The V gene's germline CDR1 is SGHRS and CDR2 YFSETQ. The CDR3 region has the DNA TGCGCCAGCAGCTTGGGTGGTGACTACTATGGCTACACCTTC. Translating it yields CASSLGGDYYGYTF.

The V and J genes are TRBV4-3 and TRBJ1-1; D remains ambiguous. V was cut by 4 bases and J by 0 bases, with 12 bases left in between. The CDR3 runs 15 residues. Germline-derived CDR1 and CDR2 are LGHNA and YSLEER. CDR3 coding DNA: TGCGCCAGCAGCCTAGGTCCCCTTATGAACACTGAAGCTTTCTTT. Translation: CASSLGPLMNTEAFF.

The CDR3 DNA sequence: TGTGCCACCTCACCCAGAACCCCGGGGGGATCGTCTGGAAACACCATATATTTT. Translating gives CATSPRTPGGSSGNTIYF. V is TRBV15 and J is TRBJ1-3; maybe TRBD1 (5 bases). The CDR3 contains 18 residues. V lost 8 bases and J 1 base, leaving 24 bases between the germline ends. Germline V gene lookup returns CDR1 LNHNV and CDR2 YYDKDF (reference sequence).

This chain's CDR3 is CASSLMSGVAETQYF. CDR3 sequence (DNA): TGCGCCAGCAGCTTGATGAGCGGGGTGGCGGAGACCCAGTACTTC. The genes are TRBV5-1 and TRBJ2-5, with 7 bases fitting TRBD2. This CDR3 spans 15 amino acids. Germline assignment: CDR1 SGHRS and CDR2 YFSETQ. The V gene end was trimmed by 1 base and the J gene end by 5 bases; junction bases not matched to a gene: 8.

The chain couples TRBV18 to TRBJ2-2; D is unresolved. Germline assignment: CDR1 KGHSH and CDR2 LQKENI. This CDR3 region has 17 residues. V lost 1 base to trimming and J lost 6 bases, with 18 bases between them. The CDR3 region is CASSPRGDPTSAGELFF. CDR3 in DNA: TGTGCCAGCTCACCACGTGGCGACCCCACGTCGGCCGGGGAGCTGTTTTTT.

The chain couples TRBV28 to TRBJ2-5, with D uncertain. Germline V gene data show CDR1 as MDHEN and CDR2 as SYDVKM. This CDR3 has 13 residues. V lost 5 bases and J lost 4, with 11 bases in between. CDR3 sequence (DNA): TGTGCCAGCAGTCCCGTAGCAGCAGAGACCCAGTACTTC. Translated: CASSPVAAETQYF.

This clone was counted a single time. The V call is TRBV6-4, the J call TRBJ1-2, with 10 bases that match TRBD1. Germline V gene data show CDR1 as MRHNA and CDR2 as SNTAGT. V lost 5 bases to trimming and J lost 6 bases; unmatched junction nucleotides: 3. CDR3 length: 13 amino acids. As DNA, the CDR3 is TGTGCCAGCAGTCCCGGACAGGGGGATGGCTACACCTTC. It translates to CASSPGQGDGYTF.

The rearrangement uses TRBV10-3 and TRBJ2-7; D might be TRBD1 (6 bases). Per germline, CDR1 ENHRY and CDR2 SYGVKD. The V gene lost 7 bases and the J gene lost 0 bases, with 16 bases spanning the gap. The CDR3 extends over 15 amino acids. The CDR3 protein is CAIKVTTGLSYEQYF. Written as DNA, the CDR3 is TGTGCCATCAAGGTTACGACAGGTCTCTCCTACGAGCAGTACTTC.

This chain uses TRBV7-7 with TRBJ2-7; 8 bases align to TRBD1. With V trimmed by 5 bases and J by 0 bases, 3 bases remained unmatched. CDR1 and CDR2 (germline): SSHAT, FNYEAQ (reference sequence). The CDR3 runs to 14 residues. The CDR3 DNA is TGTGCCAGCAGCGCCGGGACAGGCTCCTACGAGCAGTACTTC. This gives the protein CASSAGTGSYEQYF.

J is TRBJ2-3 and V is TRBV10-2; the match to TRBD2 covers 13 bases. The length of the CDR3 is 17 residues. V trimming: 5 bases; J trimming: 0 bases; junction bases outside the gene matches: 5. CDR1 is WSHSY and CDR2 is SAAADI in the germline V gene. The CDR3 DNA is TGCGCCAGCAGTTGGACTAGCGGGGGACCTAGCACAGATACGCAGTATTTT. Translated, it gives CASSWTSGGPSTDTQYF.

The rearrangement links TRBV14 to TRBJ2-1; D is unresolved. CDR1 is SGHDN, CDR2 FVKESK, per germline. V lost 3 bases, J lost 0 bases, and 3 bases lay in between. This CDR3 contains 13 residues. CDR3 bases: TGTGCCAGCAGCCAGTACTCCTACAATGAGCAGTTCTTC. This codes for CASSQYSYNEQFF.

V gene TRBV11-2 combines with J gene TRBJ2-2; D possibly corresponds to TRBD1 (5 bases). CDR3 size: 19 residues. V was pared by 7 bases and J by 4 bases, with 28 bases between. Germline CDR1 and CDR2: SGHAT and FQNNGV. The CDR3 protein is CASTLSPDDSRYLTGELFF. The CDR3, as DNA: TGTGCCAGCACCCTTTCGCCGGACGACAGCCGCTATCTCACCGGGGAGCTGTTTTTT.